Following are 19 T cell receptor beta chains from one sample sequenced in a study of blood T cell repertoires in COVID-19. Clones were sequenced by immunoSEQ multiplex PCR, and TCRdb holds only the in-frame ones, with some missing. This table has under 250,000 clones, just over 90% appearing once. The sequenced material came from peripheral blood. Receptors were obtained from a man aged 25 to 40 with acute or convalescent COVID-19.

This clone was counted once. V and J are TRBV4-1 and TRBJ1-1, with 9 positions matching TRBD1. CDR3 size: 13 residues. V was pared by 4 bases and J by 6 bases, with 3 bases of the junction left unmatched. The V gene's germline CDR1 is MGHRA and CDR2 YSYEKL. As DNA, the CDR3 is TGCGCCAGCAGCCGTGGACAGGGGTCTGAAGCTTTCTTT. Residues: CASSRGQGSEAFF.

This clone was seen more than once but under ten times. The chain's CDR3 is CASSQADIYTGELFF. In DNA, the CDR3 is TGTGCCAGCAGCCAAGCGGACATCTACACCGGGGAGCTGTTTTTT. This chain joins TRBV3-1 (or the pseudogene TRBV3-2) and TRBJ2-2; tentative D call: TRBD1 (5 bases). The CDR3 contains 15 residues. The V end was cut by 1 base, the J end by 3 bases, with 9 bases between. CDR1 is LGHDT and CDR2 is YNNKEL in the germline V gene (reference sequence).

The V and J genes are TRBV19 and TRBJ1-1; no clear D. V gave up 3 bases and J gave up 0 bases, with 17 bases separating them. Per germline, CDR1 LNHDA and CDR2 SQIVND (reference sequence). The CDR3 covers 17 residues. CDR3: CASSISRRAGLNTEAFF. In DNA, the CDR3 is TGTGCCAGTAGTATTTCCCGGCGGGCCGGGCTGAACACTGAAGCTTTCTTT.

V is TRBV15 and J is TRBJ2-5; D might be TRBD1 (5 bases). V dropped 3 bases and J dropped 3 bases, with 11 bases sitting between them. This CDR3 comprises 14 residues. Germline CDR1 LNHNV, CDR2 YYDKDF (reference sequence). In DNA, the CDR3 is TGTGCCACCAGCAGGATTGGACAAGAAGAGACCCAGTACTTC. Its protein is CATSRIGQEETQYF.

V is TRBV28 and J is TRBJ2-3, with 12 bases matching TRBD2. CDR3 length: 16 residues. Unmatched junction bases numbered 4, after V lost 4 bases and J lost 2 bases. Germline V gene sequence: CDR1 MDHEN, CDR2 SYDVKM. CDR3 residues: CASSSTSGGATDTQYF. The CDR3 coding sequence is TGTGCCAGCAGTTCGACTAGCGGGGGAGCCACAGATACGCAGTATTTT.

The V and J genes are TRBV28 and TRBJ1-5, with TRBD1 matching 9 bases. Germline CDR1 reads MDHEN; CDR2 reads SYDVKM. The CDR3 covers 18 residues. Losses at the gene ends were 4 bases for V and 4 bases for J; bases not matched to a gene: 14. CDR3 bases: TGTGCCAGCAGTTCATCAAGCGCCGGGACAGGGATAAATCAGCCCCAGCATTTT. Its translation: CASSSSSAGTGINQPQHF.

This clone was seen a handful of times. V is TRBV5-1 and J is TRBJ2-7; 10 bases align to TRBD2. Germline lookup yields CDR1 SGHRS and CDR2 YFSETQ. The CDR3 is made up of 15 amino acids. The J segment lost 4 bases and the V segment lost 4 bases, leaving 8 bases of the junction unmatched. CDR3 sequence (DNA): TGCGCCAGCAGCCGGGATGGGACTAGCGAATACGAGCAGTACTTC. Its protein product is CASSRDGTSEYEQYF.

This chain uses TRBV5-1 with TRBJ2-1; weak D call: TRBD1 (7 bases). V lost 7 bases and J lost 4, with 12 bases in between. Germline loops: CDR1 SGHRS, CDR2 YFSETQ. This CDR3 region has 13 residues. This CDR3 reads CASGGTVYNEQFF. CDR3 DNA: TGCGCCAGCGGGGGGACAGTGTACAATGAGCAGTTCTTC.

This clone was counted once. This chain uses TRBV4-2 with TRBJ2-3; 8 nucleotides align to TRBD2. Germline V CDR1 and CDR2: LGHNA, YNFKEQ. The length of the CDR3 is 16 residues. V gave up 1 base and J gave up 2 bases; unmatched junction bases: 5. CDR3 amino acids: CASSQAMRGATDTQYF. CDR3 DNA sequence: TGTGCCAGCAGCCAAGCGATGCGGGGGGCCACAGATACGCAGTATTTT.

This clone has a single count. The genes are TRBV10-3 and TRBJ1-1; 12 nucleotides match TRBD1. CDR1 and CDR2 (germline): ENHRY, SYGVKD. The length of the CDR3 is 15 residues. J was trimmed by 3 bases and V by 10 bases; bases with no gene match: 9. The CDR3 region has the DNA TGTGCCACCGTGGGGACAGGGGGCTTGGACACTGAAGCTTTCTTT. Amino acids: CATVGTGGLDTEAFF.

The chain uses TRBV28 and TRBJ2-7; 10 bases are a match to TRBD2. With 11 bases clipped from V and 2 bases from J, the junction kept 12 bases outside the gene matches. Germline V gives CDR1 MDHEN, CDR2 SYDVKM. The CDR3 contains 15 residues. CDR3 residues: CAACKTSGFTYEQYF. CDR3 bases: TGTGCCGCATGTAAGACTAGCGGGTTTACCTACGAGCAGTACTTC.

This clone occurred once. J is TRBJ1-1 and V is TRBV6-6; D is possibly TRBD1 (5 bases). This CDR3 is built from 13 residues. The germline V gene has CDR1 MNHNY and CDR2 SVGAGI (reference sequence). Between the trimmed V and J ends, which lost 6 bases and 9 bases, there was a span of 17 bases. The CDR3 loop is CASSSQGGEQAFF. DNA for the CDR3: TGTGCCAGCAGCTCCCAGGGCGGGGAACAAGCTTTCTTT.

The V gene is TRBV2, the J gene TRBJ1-4; TRBD1 is a possible D gene (6 bases). This CDR3 contains 13 residues. Germline CDR1 is SNHLY and CDR2 is FYNNEI. The V end was cut by 5 bases, the J end by 4 bases, with 8 bases between. CDR3 residues: CASSRGHNEKLFF. The CDR3 bases are TGTGCCAGCAGTCGGGGACATAATGAAAAACTGTTTTTT.

V and J are TRBV19 and TRBJ2-3, with D possibly being TRBD1 (5 bases). Trimming took 5 bases from V and 1 from J, leaving 10 bases between them. CDR1 is LNHDA and CDR2 is SQIVND in the germline V gene (reference sequence). This CDR3 region has 14 residues. DNA of the CDR3: TGTGCCAGTAGTCAGGGTAGGGGCACAGATACGCAGTATTTT. This gives the protein CASSQGRGTDTQYF.

The chain links TRBV5-1 to TRBJ1-5, with unresolved D. The V gene lost 1 base and the J gene lost 0 bases, with 8 bases spanning the gap. Germline V gene data show CDR1 as SGHRS and CDR2 as YFSETQ. This CDR3 has 15 amino acids. CDR3 sequence: CASSLFFLSNQPQHF. CDR3 coding DNA: TGCGCCAGCAGCTTGTTCTTTCTTAGCAATCAGCCCCAGCATTTT.

The V gene is TRBV5-1, the J gene TRBJ1-2, with 7 bases fitting TRBD1. From germline, CDR1 is SGHRS and CDR2 YFSETQ. Unmatched junction bases numbered 8, after V lost 0 bases and J lost 6 bases. The CDR3 has 15 amino acids. This chain's CDR3 is CASSLGTGAFDGYTF. The CDR3, as DNA: TGCGCCAGCAGCTTGGGAACAGGGGCATTTGATGGCTACACCTTC.

V usage is TRBV5-5 and J usage is TRBJ2-7; TRBD2 might be the D (5 bases). Deletions cut 2 bases from V and 0 bases from J, with 12 bases between. The CDR3 extends over 15 amino acids. Germline CDR1 reads SGHKS; CDR2 reads YYEKEE (reference sequence). The CDR3 protein is CASSFMAGSSYEQYF. The CDR3 DNA reads TGTGCCAGCAGCTTTATGGCGGGTAGCTCCTACGAGCAGTACTTC.

The rearrangement uses TRBV10-1 and TRBJ2-2, with 9 bases fitting TRBD1. The CDR3 has 15 residues. From germline, CDR1 is WNHNN and CDR2 SYGVQD (reference sequence). The V gene end was trimmed by 5 bases and the J gene end by 4 bases; junction bases not matched to a gene: 5. The CDR3 region is CASSTGGAGTGELFF. The CDR3 coding sequence is TGCGCCAGCAGTACAGGGGGCGCCGGCACCGGGGAGCTGTTTTTT.

This clone was detected only once. The chain's CDR3 is CASSLQGSFTGELFF. CDR3 nucleotides: TGTGCCAGCAGCTTACAGGGAAGTTTCACCGGGGAGCTGTTTTTT. The chain links TRBV7-9 to TRBJ2-2, with D tentatively TRBD1 (5 bases). The germline V gene has CDR1 SEHNR and CDR2 FQNEAQ (reference sequence). Trimming shortened V by 2 bases and J by 4 bases, and 11 bases separated the two germline ends. The CDR3 sequence is 15 residues long.